These T cell receptor beta chains were read from a single sample in a study of CD4 and CD8 cells across lung adenocarcinoma regions. Using its own MiXCR run on the PCR reads, TCRdb lists one record per CDR3 protein. The table includes 10,000 or so distinct CDR3 sequences, approximately 55% detected once. The sample consisted of CD8+ T cells from the margin of a lung tumor. All receptors come from a female donor with lung adenocarcinoma. The CD4 and CD8 labels of this study may be unreliable. The CDR3 runs from the conserved cysteine through the conserved F or W.

J gene | V gene | CDR3 protein
TRBJ2-1 | TRBV27 | CASRDGTSGYNEQFF
TRBJ2-1 | TRBV5-1 | CASSLVPSGALNEQFF
TRBJ2-2 | TRBV7-6 | CASSLALGNTGELFF
. | TRBV6-1 | CASSRNRGGGETQYF
. | TRBV27 | CAGGPGAGGTDTQYF
TRBJ2-1 | TRBV27 | CASKPLWASGSNNEQFF
TRBJ2-2 | TRBV27 | CASSSPGTSRTYELFF
TRBJ2-4 | TRBV7-2 | CASSSTSGRGSIQYF
TRBJ2-3 | TRBV6-1 | CASPYRGAKNTQYF
TRBJ2-4 | TRBV10-1 | CASRLDDTDIQYF
TRBJ1-2 | TRBV6-1 | CASKEFRASDFYGYTF
TRBJ2-1 | TRBV6-1 | CASRPGQALPSVAYNEQFF
TRBJ2-7 | TRBV4-1 | CASSFDWTGGTYEQYF
. | TRBV6-5 | CASSYDPGRQTQYF
TRBJ2-1 | TRBV5-1 | CASSLEGKLQFF
TRBJ2-3 | TRBV27 | CAGRGDCDQDTQYF
TRBJ2-3 | TRBV6-1 | CASQDGGSPDTQYF
TRBJ2-3 | TRBV6-1 | CASSEEAGGAKDTQYF
TRBJ2-3 | TRBV27 | CGSTGLLAKDTQYF
TRBJ2-5 | TRBV6-5 | CASSSEIQETQYF
TRBJ2-4 | TRBV10-2 | CGSSSGRRAKNIQYF
TRBJ2-6 | TRBV10-2 | CASSPAQGAGAYDLNF
. | TRBV10-3 | CAGHGSGDQDTQYF
TRBJ1-3 | TRBV4-1 | CASSQDGRGGSGNTIYF
TRBJ1-2 | TRBV12-5 | CASGLQTDYGYTF